These 27 T cell receptor beta chains originate from one sample sequenced in a study of cytomegalovirus exposure and HLA in healthy donors. 13 Jbeta primers and 60 Vbeta primers were used for the PCR. The protocol was immunoSEQ multiplex PCR, while the TCRdb copy is restricted to in-frame clones and leaves out a portion. The data hold approximately 150,000 clones, with around 82% observed a single time. Sequencing was done on a sample of PBMCs. The origin of the receptors is a man younger than 35 in good health and CMV-seropositive.

The chain carries TRBV4-1 and TRBJ2-4; the match to TRBD2 covers 9 bases. The germline V gene encodes CDR1 MGHRA and CDR2 YSYEKL. The CDR3 totals 12 residues. The V gene end was trimmed by 4 bases and the J gene end by 13 bases; junction bases not matched to a gene: 5. CDR3 coding DNA: TGCGCCAGCAGCCCAGTAGCGGGGGACCAGTACTTC. Its protein product is CASSPVAGDQYF.

The rearrangement links TRBV2 to TRBJ2-7; TRBD2 is a possible D gene (5 bases). The V gene lost 9 bases and the J gene lost 6 bases, with 9 bases spanning the gap. Germline assignment: CDR1 SNHLY and CDR2 FYNNEI. The CDR3 extends over 10 amino acids. CDR3 protein: CARQGGEQYF. CDR3 sequence (DNA): TGTGCCAGACAAGGAGGCGAGCAGTACTTC.

The V call is TRBV4-1, the J call TRBJ2-7, with D perhaps TRBD2 (6 bases). V was trimmed by 1 base and J by 3 bases, leaving 16 bases between them. There are 16 residues in the CDR3. Germline V CDR1 and CDR2: MGHRA, YSYEKL. The CDR3 loop reads CASSQGGAGTFYEQYF. The CDR3 DNA reads as TGCGCCAGCAGCCAAGGGGGAGCGGGTACCTTCTACGAGCAGTACTTC.

The chain links TRBV29-1 to TRBJ2-3; D might be TRBD2 (5 bases). The CDR3 runs 14 residues. V was trimmed by 6 bases and J by 5 bases, leaving 18 bases between them. Germline CDR1 and CDR2: SQVTM and ANQGSEA. The CDR3 bases are TGCAGCGTCCTAAAGGTGGCCCGGGGAGATACGCAGTATTTT. As protein: CSVLKVARGDTQYF.

This sequence joins TRBV11-2 and TRBJ1-4, with D tentatively TRBD1 (5 bases). V was clipped by 1 base and J by 8 bases, with 14 bases between them. This CDR3 has 15 residues. Germline CDR1 reads SGHAT; CDR2 reads FQNNGV. The DNA of the CDR3 is TGTGCCAGCAGCTTAGGGGGGAGGGGTAGGGAAAAACTGTTTTTT. This sequence encodes CASSLGGRGREKLFF.

J is TRBJ2-2 and V is TRBV29-1; maybe TRBD2 (6 bases). The germline V gene has CDR1 SQVTM and CDR2 ANQGSEA. V gave up 4 bases and J gave up 7 bases, with 19 bases separating them. This CDR3 comprises 15 residues. In nucleotides, the CDR3 is TGCAGCGTTGCATCTTGGGGGGAGTGGGGCGGGGAGCTGTTTTTT. Encoded protein: CSVASWGEWGGELFF.

This clone was recorded once. The J gene is TRBJ1-4, the V gene TRBV28; a weak D match, TRBD1 (6 bases). The CDR3 has 15 residues. V gave up 5 bases and J gave up 4 bases, with 14 bases separating them. Germline V gene lookup returns CDR1 MDHEN and CDR2 SYDVKM. CDR3 region: CASSQMTGYNEKLFF. For the CDR3, the DNA is TGTGCCAGCAGTCAGATGACAGGCTATAATGAAAAACTGTTTTTT.

This sequence joins TRBV5-1 and TRBJ1-2; D may be TRBD1 (5 bases). The CDR3 runs 14 residues. In germline, CDR1 is SGHRS, CDR2 YFSETQ. V lost 2 bases and J 2 bases, leaving 10 bases between the germline ends. This CDR3 is CASSFQGSNYGYTF. For the CDR3, the DNA is TGCGCCAGCAGCTTTCAGGGATCCAACTATGGCTACACCTTC.

The genes are TRBV28 and TRBJ1-1; D is unresolved. The CDR3 extends over 14 amino acids. Germline CDR1 reads MDHEN; CDR2 reads SYDVKM. V was pared by 5 bases and J by 0 bases, with 10 bases between. This CDR3 is CASSPVNMNTEAFF. CDR3 DNA sequence: TGTGCCAGCAGTCCCGTGAACATGAACACTGAAGCTTTCTTT.

The chain has TRBV7-9 and TRBJ2-7, with D possibly matching TRBD1 (5 bases). Germline values: CDR1 SEHNR, CDR2 FQNEAQ (reference sequence). The CDR3 is 18 amino acids. Trimming removed 5 bases from V and 0 bases from J, with 23 bases in between. The CDR3 sequence is CASSPQVQRSLSSYEQYF. The CDR3, as DNA: TGTGCCAGCAGCCCACAGGTACAAAGGTCATTAAGCTCCTACGAGCAGTACTTC.

The V and J genes are TRBV7-6 and TRBJ2-7; no clear D gene. Trimming removed 5 bases at V and 2 bases at J, with 10 bases between. This CDR3 contains 13 residues. CDR1 SGHVS and CDR2 FNYEAQ come from the germline V gene. In DNA, the CDR3 is TGTGCCAGCAGCCCCGGGTCTACCTACGAGCAGTACTTC. This gives the protein CASSPGSTYEQYF.

The chain employs TRBV5-1 and TRBJ1-3; perhaps TRBD1 as D (5 bases). CDR1 is SGHRS and CDR2 is YFSETQ in the germline V gene. Trimming cost V 5 bases and J 3 bases, with 18 bases left between them. CDR3 length equals 16 residues. The CDR3 protein is CASSLSLQEFGNTIYF. The CDR3 DNA follows: TGCGCCAGCAGTTTGAGCCTACAGGAGTTTGGAAACACCATATATTTT.

The chain combines TRBV9 with TRBJ1-4; TRBD1 matches 7 bases. The CDR3 sequence is 16 residues long. Germline V gives CDR1 SGDLS, CDR2 YYNGEE. Losses at the gene ends were 1 base for V and 5 bases for J; bases not matched to a gene: 8. The CDR3 reads CASSVNWDRRNEKLFF. In nucleotides, the CDR3 is TGTGCCAGCAGCGTAAATTGGGACAGAAGGAATGAAAAACTGTTTTTT. Using reference TRBV9 and TRBJ1-4 for the parts outside the CDR3, the full variable domain is DSGVTQTPKHLITATGQRVTLRCSPRSGDLSVYWYQQSLDQGLQFLIQYYNGEERAKGNILERFSAQQFPDLHSELNLSSLELGDSALYFCASSVNWDRRNEKLFFGSGTQLSVL.

The rearrangement uses TRBV4-2 and TRBJ1-5; no reliable D call. Trimming removed 0 bases from V and 6 bases from J, with 12 bases in between. The germline V gene encodes CDR1 LGHNA and CDR2 YNFKEQ. The CDR3 covers 15 residues. The CDR3 nucleotides are TGTGCCAGCAGCCAAGAAGGGAGCCCGGGTCAGCCCCAGCATTTT. As protein: CASSQEGSPGQPQHF.

This clone was recorded at least ten times. This chain uses TRBV7-2 with TRBJ1-1, with D uncertain. Germline loops: CDR1 SGHTA, CDR2 FQGNSA. The CDR3 sequence is 13 residues long. V lost 2 bases, J lost 8 bases, and 12 bases lay in between. This chain's CDR3 is CASSLSYGREAFF. The DNA for the CDR3 is TGTGCCAGCAGCTTATCATACGGCAGGGAAGCTTTCTTT.

This clone was observed a single time. The chain joins TRBV5-4 to TRBJ1-2, with 9 bases matching TRBD1. Per the germline V gene, CDR1 is SGHNT and CDR2 is YYREEE (reference sequence). This CDR3 spans 15 amino acids. V was pared by 6 bases and J by 2 bases, with 8 bases of the junction left unmatched. CDR3 sequence (DNA): TGTGCCAGCAATCCTGACAGGGGGACGAACTATGGCTACACCTTC. Protein product: CASNPDRGTNYGYTF. Filled out from reference TRBV5-4 and TRBJ1-2, the complete variable domain reads ETGVTQSPTHLIKTRGQQVTLRCSSQSGHNTVSWYQQALGQGPQFIFQYYREEENGRGNFPPRFSGLQFPNYSSELNVNALELDDSALYLCASNPDRGTNYGYTFGSGTRLTVV.

This rearrangement joins TRBV7-2 to TRBJ2-1; D gene uncertain. Germline V gives CDR1 SGHTA, CDR2 FQGNSA. The CDR3 loop spans 13 amino acids. The V end was cut by 5 bases, the J end by 8 bases, with 13 bases between. Here the CDR3 DNA reads TGTGCCAGCAGCCTTGACTCTGGCGATGAGCAGTTCTTC. Its translation is CASSLDSGDEQFF.

The chain couples TRBV14 to TRBJ1-2; a possible D gene is TRBD1 (5 bases). Germline V gives CDR1 SGHDN, CDR2 FVKESK. The CDR3 loop spans 15 amino acids. V was cut by 3 bases and J by 2 bases, with 13 bases left in between. The CDR3 nucleotides are TGTGCCAGCAGCCACGGGGGTCCCATCAACTATGGCTACACCTTC. Its translation: CASSHGGPINYGYTF.

This chain connects TRBV5-1 to TRBJ2-5; possibly TRBD2 for D (7 bases). Germline loops: CDR1 SGHRS, CDR2 YFSETQ. The CDR3 spans 15 residues. Deletions cut 5 bases from V and 2 bases from J, with 16 bases between. CDR3 amino acids: CASRVTGRGQETQYF. The DNA for the CDR3 is TGCGCCAGCAGGGTCACAGGGAGGGGTCAAGAGACCCAGTACTTC.

The gene calls are TRBV11-2 and TRBJ2-5; 11 bases align to TRBD2. The end of the DNA fits TRBJ2-7 better, so the J call may be wrong. The CDR3 length is 16 residues. The germline CDR1 and CDR2 sequences are SGHAT and FQNNGV. DNA for the CDR3: TGTGCCAGCAGCCCGTGGACTAGCGGGTTGTCCTACGAGCAGTACTTC. Encoded protein: CASSPWTSGLSYEQYF.

V gene TRBV13 combines with J gene TRBJ2-7; D is perhaps TRBD2 (7 bases). With 5 bases removed from V and 0 bases from J, the gap between germline ends came to 20 bases. This CDR3 is 17 amino acids long. The germline CDR1 and CDR2 sequences are PRHDT and FYEKMQ (reference sequence). The CDR3 protein is CASSLRGGKERSYEQYF. The CDR3 DNA reads as TGTGCCAGCAGCCTAAGGGGGGGAAAGGAGCGCTCCTACGAGCAGTACTTC.

The rearrangement joins TRBV10-3 to TRBJ1-3; 12 nucleotides align to TRBD1. The CDR3 is 18 amino acids. Germline loops: CDR1 ENHRY, CDR2 SYGVKD. Losses at the gene ends were 0 bases for V and 4 bases for J; bases not matched to a gene: 7. CDR3 coding DNA: TGTGCCATCAGTGAGTCCGTGGGACAGGGGGCCTCGGGAAACACCATATATTTT. Amino acids: CAISESVGQGASGNTIYF.

V gene TRBV6-5 combines with J gene TRBJ1-1; 8 bases fit TRBD1. J lost 7 bases, V lost 6 bases, and 7 bases had no gene match. The CDR3 loop spans 13 amino acids. CDR1 MNHEY and CDR2 SVGAGI come from the germline V gene. The CDR3 here is CASRVQGAGEAFF. The CDR3 DNA is TGTGCCAGCAGGGTCCAGGGGGCAGGTGAAGCTTTCTTT.

This chain uses TRBV19 with TRBJ1-2; D gene uncertain. Trimming stripped 8 bases from V and 2 bases from J, with 12 bases between. The germline gives CDR1 LNHDA, CDR2 SQIVND (reference sequence). There are 13 residues in the CDR3. The CDR3 is CASAEGGNYGYTF. DNA of the CDR3: TGTGCCAGTGCGGAGGGCGGGAACTATGGCTACACCTTC. Together with reference TRBV19 and TRBJ1-2, the CDR3 gives the full variable domain: DGGITQSPKYLFRKEGQNVTLSCEQNLNHDAMYWYRQDPGQGLRLIYYSQIVNDFQKGDIAEGYSVSREKKESFPLTVTSAQKNPTAFYLCASAEGGNYGYTFGSGTRLTVV.

The rearrangement joins TRBV7-6 to TRBJ2-5, with TRBD1 identical over 8 bases. CDR3 size: 17 residues. The V gene end was trimmed by 2 bases and the J gene end by 1 base; junction bases not matched to a gene: 9. Germline V lookup: CDR1 SGHVS, CDR2 FNYEAQ. The CDR3 reads CASSLRTDRDGQETQYF. CDR3 DNA sequence: TGTGCCAGCAGCTTAAGAACGGACAGGGACGGCCAAGAGACCCAGTACTTC.

This clone was picked up a small number of times. The V and J genes are TRBV7-9 and TRBJ2-1; D gene uncertain. CDR3 length equals 18 residues. Germline loops: CDR1 SEHNR, CDR2 FQNEAQ (reference sequence). V was trimmed by 5 bases and J by 0 bases, leaving 20 bases between them. The CDR3 DNA is TGTGCCAGCAGCCCTTTAGAAATGATCCTGTACTCCTACAATGAGCAGTTCTTC. It is translated as CASSPLEMILYSYNEQFF.

This clone was counted a few times. The chain has TRBV18 and TRBJ1-1, with TRBD1 matching over 7 bases. J gave up 2 bases and V 4 bases, and 7 bases lay outside the gene matches. The CDR3 extends over 15 amino acids. Germline V gene data show CDR1 as KGHSH and CDR2 as LQKENI. The CDR3 bases are TGTGCCAGCTCACAGAAGGGACAGCCAAACACTGAAGCTTTCTTT. It translates to CASSQKGQPNTEAFF.